A single sample is the source of the 8 T cell receptor beta chains below, sequenced in a study of shared clonotypes between healthy human individuals. Using immunoSEQ multiplex PCR, the repertoire was profiled, and TCRdb retains in-frame clones only, with some absent. The sample carries millions of clones, just over 90% recorded once. The sample comprised naive CD4+ T cells from PBMCs. Subset reported: CD45RA+ positively selected. Every receptor here comes from a young man in good health. Some clones in this sample may be carry-over from other donors' samples.

This sequence joins TRBV5-1 and TRBJ2-2; 12 bases are a match to TRBD2. The CDR3 totals 18 residues. The germline V gene encodes CDR1 SGHRS and CDR2 YFSETQ. Losses at the gene ends were 2 bases for V and 6 bases for J; bases not matched to a gene: 11. CDR3 DNA sequence: TGCGCCAGCAGCTTCGACCCACAGACTAGCGGGAGAGCCGGGGAGCTGTTTTTT. As protein: CASSFDPQTSGRAGELFF.

The CDR3 nucleotides read TGTGCCAGCATATCCCTGAGGACCCAGTACTTC. It is translated as CASISLRTQYF. This sequence joins TRBV28 and TRBJ2-5; D remains unclear. In germline, CDR1 is MDHEN, CDR2 SYDVKM. The CDR3 consists of 11 residues. V lost 7 bases to trimming and J lost 7 bases, with 10 bases between them.

The chain couples TRBV2 to TRBJ2-1; TRBD1 agrees at 9 bases. CDR1 and CDR2 (germline): SNHLY, FYNNEI. The V and J ends lost 7 bases and 6 bases, in that order; junction bases with no gene match: 7. The CDR3 spans 14 residues. The CDR3 bases are TGTGCCAGCACATCACAGGGGGCGGGCAATGAGCAGTTCTTC. Protein product: CASTSQGAGNEQFF.

The chain uses TRBV30 and TRBJ1-2, with 7 bases identical to TRBD1. Germline loops: CDR1 GTSNPN, CDR2 SVGIG (reference sequence). Trimming cost V 4 bases and J 2 bases; bases outside gene matches: 10. This CDR3 has 15 residues. The CDR3 DNA reads TGTGCCTGGATGTCCTACCTGACAGGGAACTATGGCTACACCTTC. Translating it yields CAWMSYLTGNYGYTF. Together with reference TRBV30 and TRBJ1-2, the CDR3 gives the full variable domain: SQTIHQWPATLVQPVGSPLSLECTVEGTSNPNLYWYRQAAGRGLQLLFYSVGIGQISSEVPQNLSASRPQDRQFILSSKKLLLSDSGFYLCAWMSYLTGNYGYTFGSGTRLTVV.

This clone was observed a single time. The CDR3 bases are TGTGCCAGCAGCGTGCCCCTCGGGGGGGCAGATACGCAGTATTTT. Its protein is CASSVPLGGADTQYF. The chain uses TRBV9 and TRBJ2-3, with 8 bases lining up with TRBD2. Trimming cost V 2 bases and J 4 bases; bases outside gene matches: 6. CDR1 and CDR2 (germline): SGDLS, YYNGEE. The CDR3 length is 15 residues.

CDR3 amino acids: CASSRTRLARNNEQFF. The CDR3 bases are TGTGCCAGCAGCCGGACGAGACTAGCGCGAAACAATGAGCAGTTCTTC. J is TRBJ2-1 and V is TRBV7-2; TRBD2 aligns across 8 bases. The CDR3 is made up of 16 amino acids. V trimming: 5 bases; J trimming: 5 bases; junction bases outside the gene matches: 11. Germline V gene sequence: CDR1 SGHTA, CDR2 FQGNSA.

This rearrangement joins TRBV19 to TRBJ2-7; D possibly corresponds to TRBD2 (5 bases). The ends were cut back, 7 bases at V and 0 bases at J, with 13 bases in the middle. The germline CDR1 and CDR2 sequences are LNHDA and SQIVND (reference sequence). The CDR3 runs to 14 residues. DNA for the CDR3: TGTGCCAGTACCCCCCAGCGGAACTCCTACGAGCAGTACTTC. Protein product: CASTPQRNSYEQYF.

The chain couples TRBV7-9 to TRBJ1-5, with D uncertain. The CDR3 is made up of 14 amino acids. The V gene lost 1 base and the J gene lost 4 bases, with 8 bases spanning the gap. Germline values: CDR1 SEHNR, CDR2 FQNEAQ (reference sequence). CDR3 coding DNA: TGTGCCAGCAGCTTAGGGGTCGCAAATCAGCCCCAGCATTTT. Encoded protein: CASSLGVANQPQHF.